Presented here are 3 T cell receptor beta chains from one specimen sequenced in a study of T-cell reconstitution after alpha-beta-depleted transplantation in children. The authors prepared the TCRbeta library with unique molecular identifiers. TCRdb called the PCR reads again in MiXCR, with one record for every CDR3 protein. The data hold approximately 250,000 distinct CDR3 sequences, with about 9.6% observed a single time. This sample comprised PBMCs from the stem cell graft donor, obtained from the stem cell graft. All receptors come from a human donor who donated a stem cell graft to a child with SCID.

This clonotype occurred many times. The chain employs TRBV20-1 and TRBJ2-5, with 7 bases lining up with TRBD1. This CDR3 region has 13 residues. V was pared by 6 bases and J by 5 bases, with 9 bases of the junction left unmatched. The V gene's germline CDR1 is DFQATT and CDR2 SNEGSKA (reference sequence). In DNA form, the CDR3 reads TGCAGTGCCCTTCACAGGGGTACGGAGACCCAGTACTTC. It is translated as CSALHRGTETQYF.

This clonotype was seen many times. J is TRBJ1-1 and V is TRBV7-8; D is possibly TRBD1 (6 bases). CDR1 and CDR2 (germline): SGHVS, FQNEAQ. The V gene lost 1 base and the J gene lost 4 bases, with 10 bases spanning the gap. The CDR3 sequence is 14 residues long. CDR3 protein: CASSLVVRGTEAFF. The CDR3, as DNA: TGTGCCAGCAGCTTAGTTGTCAGGGGCACTGAAGCTTTCTTT.

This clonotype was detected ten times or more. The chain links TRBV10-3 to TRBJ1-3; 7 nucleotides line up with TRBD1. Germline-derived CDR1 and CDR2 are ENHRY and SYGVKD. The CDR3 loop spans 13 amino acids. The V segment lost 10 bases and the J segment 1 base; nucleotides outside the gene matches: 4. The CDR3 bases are TGTGCCACCGGGACAGCTTCTGGAAACACCATATATTTT. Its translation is CATGTASGNTIYF.